This passage covers 27 T cell receptor beta chains from one sample sequenced in a study of cytomegalovirus exposure and HLA in healthy donors. Both 60 Vbeta primers and 13 Jbeta primers went into the PCR. Clones were read by immunoSEQ multiplex PCR, and TCRdb kept only the in-frame ones, dropping some. The sample carries some 200,000 clones, approximately 84% recorded once. The sequenced sample was PBMCs. The receptors were gathered from a woman aged 40 to 55 in good health and CMV-seronegative.

The chain carries TRBV6-5 and TRBJ2-4, with 8 bases that match TRBD1. Unmatched junction bases numbered 15, after V lost 3 bases and J lost 14 bases. This CDR3 has 15 residues. Germline CDR1 is MNHEY and CDR2 is SVGAGI. CDR3 residues: CASSYSLDREGWKYF. The DNA of the CDR3 is TGTGCCAGCAGTTATTCCCTGGACAGGGAAGGATGGAAGTACTTC.

CDR3 amino acids: CASEAGYGYTF. CDR3 in DNA: TGTGCCAGCGAGGCCGGTTATGGCTACACCTTC. This chain joins TRBV6-1 and TRBJ1-2; D ambiguous. The length of the CDR3 is 11 residues. The V gene lost 8 bases and the J gene lost 5 bases, with 9 bases spanning the gap. CDR1 and CDR2 (germline): MNHNS, SASEGT.

The chain combines TRBV28 with TRBJ1-2, with TRBD1 as a possible D gene (6 bases). Per the germline V gene, CDR1 is MDHEN and CDR2 is SYDVKM. The CDR3 runs to 16 residues. Trimming pared 5 bases from V and 2 bases from J, leaving 18 bases between. CDR3 protein: CASSVNQGLGNYGYTF. CDR3 DNA sequence: TGTGCCAGCAGTGTTAATCAGGGGCTGGGGAACTATGGCTACACCTTC.

The chain is built from TRBV11-3 and TRBJ1-2; D gene unclear. The V end lost 2 bases, the J end lost 3 bases, and 10 bases lay between the germline ends. This CDR3 region has 14 residues. Germline lookup yields CDR1 SGHNT and CDR2 YENEEA. The CDR3 loop reads CASSLSDEDYGYTF. The CDR3 nucleotides are TGTGCCAGCAGCTTAAGCGACGAGGACTATGGCTACACCTTC.

The V call is TRBV15, the J call TRBJ2-7; TRBD1 agrees at 10 bases. This CDR3 has 16 amino acids. The V gene end was trimmed by 5 bases and the J gene end by 6 bases; junction bases not matched to a gene: 13. In germline, CDR1 is LNHNV, CDR2 YYDKDF (reference sequence). The CDR3 DNA reads TGTGCCACCAGCCGCGCCGTCTTGACAGGGGGCACCGAGCAGTACTTC. This codes for CATSRAVLTGGTEQYF.

This clone appeared a few times. This chain uses TRBV6-5 with TRBJ2-1, with 7 positions matching TRBD1. Germline CDR1 MNHEY, CDR2 SVGAGI. The ends lost 0 bases at V and 2 bases at J; junction bases unmatched: 4. The length of the CDR3 is 16 residues. The CDR3 loop reads CASSYSTGDPYNEQFF. CDR3 nucleotide sequence: TGTGCCAGCAGTTACTCAACAGGGGACCCCTACAATGAGCAGTTCTTC.

The rearrangement uses TRBV7-3 and TRBJ2-1; a weak D match, TRBD2 (7 bases). Germline CDR1 and CDR2: SGHTA and FQGTGA. With 5 bases removed from V and 7 bases from J, the gap between germline ends came to 12 bases. The CDR3 is 13 amino acids. The CDR3 nucleotides read TGTGCCAGCAGCCCGGGGGGCATGAATGAGCAGTTCTTC. Amino acids: CASSPGGMNEQFF. The full variable domain, completed using reference TRBV7-3 and TRBJ2-1, is GAGVSQTPSNKVTEKGKYVELRCDPISGHTALYWYRQSLGQGPEFLIYFQGTGAADDSGLPNDRFFAVRPEGSVSTLKIQRTERGDSAVYLCASSPGGMNEQFFGPGTRLTVL.

This clone turned up a few times. V and J are TRBV6-5 and TRBJ1-2; D may be TRBD1 (6 bases). Germline-derived CDR1 and CDR2 are MNHEY and SVGAGI. The CDR3 contains 15 residues. Trimming stripped 2 bases from V and 1 base from J, with 11 bases between. CDR3 loop: CASSYNGQLNYGYTF. The CDR3 coding sequence is TGTGCCAGCAGTTACAATGGACAGCTTAACTATGGCTACACCTTC.

As for this clone: Other DNA sequences within the sample encode an identical CDR3. The chain recombines TRBV30 with TRBJ2-3; tentatively, D is TRBD2 (5 bases). The length of the CDR3 is 12 residues. Trimming removed 8 bases at V and 5 bases at J, with 14 bases between. The germline gives CDR1 GTSNPN, CDR2 SVGIG (reference sequence). This CDR3 is CARREGGDTQYF. As DNA, the CDR3 is TGTGCCAGAAGGGAAGGAGGAGATACGCAGTATTTT. Using reference TRBV30 and TRBJ2-3 for the parts outside the CDR3, the full variable domain is SQTIHQWPATLVQPVGSPLSLECTVEGTSNPNLYWYRQAAGRGLQLLFYSVGIGQISSEVPQNLSASRPQDRQFILSSKKLLLSDSGFYLCARREGGDTQYFGPGTRLTVL.

The rearrangement uses TRBV30 and TRBJ1-5; D unresolved. The germline V gene has CDR1 GTSNPN and CDR2 SVGIG (reference sequence). V was clipped by 2 bases and J by 6 bases, with 11 bases between them. The CDR3 consists of 13 residues. The CDR3 region is CAWSPDLLQPQHF. Written as DNA, the CDR3 is TGTGCCTGGAGTCCCGACTTGCTTCAGCCCCAGCATTTT.

The V and J genes are TRBV4-2 and TRBJ2-7; the D gene is possibly TRBD2 (6 bases). This CDR3 region has 15 residues. V was trimmed by 0 bases and J by 3 bases, leaving 12 bases between them. In germline, CDR1 is LGHNA, CDR2 YNFKEQ. Written as DNA, the CDR3 is TGTGCCAGCAGCCAAGAAAGGGTGGGACTCTACGAGCAGTACTTC. Amino acid sequence: CASSQERVGLYEQYF.

This rearrangement joins TRBV7-9 to TRBJ2-3, with 9 bases fitting TRBD1. This CDR3 comprises 16 residues. Losses at the gene ends were 5 bases for V and 2 bases for J; bases not matched to a gene: 8. The germline CDR1 and CDR2 sequences are SEHNR and FQNEAQ (reference sequence). The CDR3, as DNA: TGTGCCAGCAGCCGTGGGACAGGGAGCCCCACAGATACGCAGTATTTT. It yields the protein CASSRGTGSPTDTQYF. The variable domain in full, with the rest retrieved from reference TRBV7-9 and TRBJ2-3, is DTGVSQNPRHKITKRGQNVTFRCDPISEHNRLYWYRQTLGQGPEFLTYFQNEAQLEKSRLLSDRFSAERPKGSFSTLEIQRTEQGDSAMYLCASSRGTGSPTDTQYFGPGTRLTVL.

The gene calls are TRBV14 and TRBJ1-2, with TRBD1 matching 10 bases. This CDR3 spans 14 amino acids. V lost 4 bases and J lost 4; bases outside the gene matches: 3. Germline V gene sequence: CDR1 SGHDN, CDR2 FVKESK. The CDR3 protein is CASSPWTGGYGYTF. CDR3 DNA sequence: TGTGCCAGCAGCCCCTGGACAGGGGGCTATGGCTACACCTTC. Full variable domain (rest looked up from reference TRBV14 and TRBJ1-2): EAGVTQFPSHSVIEKGQTVTLRCDPISGHDNLYWYRRVMGKEIKFLLHFVKESKQDESGMPNNRFLAERTGGTYSTLKVQPAELEDSGVYFCASSPWTGGYGYTFGSGTRLTVV.

The CDR3 sequence is CASSLSADFYNSPLHF. CDR3 sequence (DNA): TGTGCCAGCAGCTTGTCCGCGGATTTCTATAATTCACCCCTCCACTTT. The chain employs TRBV5-5 and TRBJ1-6; the D is unclear. This CDR3 comprises 16 residues. The germline gives CDR1 SGHKS, CDR2 YYEKEE (reference sequence). Between the trimmed V and J ends, which lost 1 base and 3 bases, there was a span of 11 bases.

In its sample, this clone was seen a few times. V is TRBV7-9 and J is TRBJ2-2, with 8 positions matching TRBD1. Germline trimming cut 1 base from V and 6 bases from J; bases unmatched to any gene: 1. CDR1 is SEHNR and CDR2 is FQNEAQ in the germline V gene (reference sequence). This CDR3 region has 14 residues. The CDR3 sequence is CASSLGQGPGELFF. The CDR3 DNA follows: TGTGCCAGCAGCTTAGGACAGGGGCCCGGGGAGCTGTTTTTT.

With respect to this clone: Other DNA variants within this sample encode the same CDR3. The V and J genes are TRBV30 and TRBJ1-5, with D unresolved. The V end was cut by 0 bases, the J end by 4 bases, with 7 bases between. This CDR3 contains 13 residues. The germline V gene encodes CDR1 GTSNPN and CDR2 SVGIG (reference sequence). The CDR3 DNA is TGTGCCTGGAGTGTTGGCGGGAATCAGCCCCAGCATTTT. This encodes CAWSVGGNQPQHF. Drawing the rest from reference TRBV30 and TRBJ1-5, the complete variable domain is SQTIHQWPATLVQPVGSPLSLECTVEGTSNPNLYWYRQAAGRGLQLLFYSVGIGQISSEVPQNLSASRPQDRQFILSSKKLLLSDSGFYLCAWSVGGNQPQHFGDGTRLSIL.

As regards this clone: In the same sample, other DNA sequences code for this CDR3. The V call is TRBV30, the J call TRBJ1-1, with D possibly matching TRBD1 (5 bases). Germline lookup yields CDR1 GTSNPN and CDR2 SVGIG (reference sequence). Trimming took off 0 bases at V and 1 base at J, with 9 bases between the two ends. The CDR3 contains 14 residues. CDR3 region: CAWSVGQGNTEAFF. CDR3 nucleotides: TGTGCCTGGAGTGTAGGGCAGGGGAACACTGAAGCTTTCTTT.

In regard to this clone: Relative to the germline gene, one junction end is altered; a read error may explain this. The chain links TRBV7-9 to TRBJ1-2; possibly TRBD1 for D (5 bases). The CDR3 totals 13 residues. The germline CDR1 and CDR2 sequences are SEHNR and FQNEAQ (reference sequence). CDR3 DNA: TGTGTCAGCAGCTTGACAGATAACTATGGCTACACCTTC. This sequence encodes CVSSLTDNYGYTF.

The rearrangement joins TRBV27 to TRBJ1-2; D not certain. The CDR3 runs to 13 residues. From germline, CDR1 is MNHEY and CDR2 SMNVEV (reference sequence). Trimming took off 4 bases at V and 3 bases at J, with 9 bases between the two ends. The CDR3 loop reads CASSSNSYYGYTF. DNA for the CDR3: TGTGCCAGCAGTTCCAACAGCTACTATGGCTACACCTTC.

V gene TRBV7-2 combines with J gene TRBJ1-6; D is undetermined. Between the trimmed V and J ends, which lost 5 bases and 9 bases, there was a span of 11 bases. The CDR3 consists of 13 residues. The germline CDR1 and CDR2 sequences are SGHTA and FQGNSA. CDR3 nucleotides: TGTGCCAGCAGCACAGACTACCTTTCACCCCTCCACTTT. Translated, it gives CASSTDYLSPLHF.

This sequence joins TRBV13 and TRBJ1-4; D perhaps matches TRBD1 (5 bases). The V end lost 2 bases, the J end lost 3 bases, and 19 bases lay between the germline ends. The CDR3 contains 18 residues. CDR1 and CDR2 (germline): PRHDT, FYEKMQ (reference sequence). The CDR3 is CASSLSRGLGEANEKLFF. The CDR3 DNA sequence: TGTGCCAGCAGCTTAAGTAGGGGATTGGGTGAAGCTAATGAAAAACTGTTTTTT.

V is TRBV7-2 and J is TRBJ1-3; no firm D call. CDR1 and CDR2 (germline): SGHTA, FQGNSA. CDR3 size: 16 residues. Between the trimmed V and J ends, which lost 1 base and 0 bases, there was a span of 10 bases. DNA for the CDR3: TGTGCCAGCAGCTTAGATGTGGGCCCCTCTGGAAACACCATATATTTT. It codes for CASSLDVGPSGNTIYF.

This chain uses TRBV5-6 with TRBJ1-2; 10 nucleotides match TRBD1. V shed 4 bases and J 6 bases; nucleotides not matched to a gene: 9. The CDR3 length is 15 residues. The germline V gene has CDR1 SGHDT and CDR2 YYEEEE. In DNA, the CDR3 is TGTGCCAGCAGCGCCTATCCCGGGACAGGGGATGGCTACACCTTC. Translated, it gives CASSAYPGTGDGYTF.

This clone has only a few counts. This chain joins TRBV6-5 and TRBJ1-1; TRBD1 aligns across 7 bases. CDR1 is MNHEY, CDR2 SVGAGI, per germline. The CDR3 loop spans 12 amino acids. The trim removed 9 bases at V and 5 bases at J, leaving 6 bases unmatched. The CDR3 sequence: CASSTGTTEAFF. The DNA of the CDR3 is TGTGCCAGTTCGACAGGGACGACTGAAGCTTTCTTT.

This chain links TRBV6-6 with TRBJ2-1; TRBD1 might be the D (5 bases). CDR3 size: 11 residues. The V end was cut by 7 bases, the J end by 5 bases, with 6 bases between. CDR1 is MNHNY and CDR2 is SVGAGI in the germline V gene (reference sequence). Written as DNA, the CDR3 is TGTGCCAGCACCAGGGACAATGAGCAGTTCTTC. This codes for CASTRDNEQFF.

The chain is built from TRBV7-3 and TRBJ2-7, with D perhaps matching TRBD2 (6 bases). From germline, CDR1 is SGHTA and CDR2 FQGTGA. V was pared by 3 bases and J by 2 bases, with 11 bases between. The CDR3 has 14 residues. The CDR3 DNA follows: TGTGCCAGCAGCTTTGGGGGGAGTACCTACGAGCAGTACTTC. It yields the protein CASSFGGSTYEQYF.

The DNA of the CDR3 is TGTGCCAGTAAACCCTCGGGGGTTAGCAATCAGCCCCAGCATTTT. Translated: CASKPSGVSNQPQHF. This rearrangement joins TRBV19 to TRBJ1-5; possibly TRBD1 for D (5 bases). Germline V gene data show CDR1 as LNHDA and CDR2 as SQIVND (reference sequence). Trimming took 7 bases from V and 0 from J, leaving 13 bases between them. The CDR3 is 15 residues long.